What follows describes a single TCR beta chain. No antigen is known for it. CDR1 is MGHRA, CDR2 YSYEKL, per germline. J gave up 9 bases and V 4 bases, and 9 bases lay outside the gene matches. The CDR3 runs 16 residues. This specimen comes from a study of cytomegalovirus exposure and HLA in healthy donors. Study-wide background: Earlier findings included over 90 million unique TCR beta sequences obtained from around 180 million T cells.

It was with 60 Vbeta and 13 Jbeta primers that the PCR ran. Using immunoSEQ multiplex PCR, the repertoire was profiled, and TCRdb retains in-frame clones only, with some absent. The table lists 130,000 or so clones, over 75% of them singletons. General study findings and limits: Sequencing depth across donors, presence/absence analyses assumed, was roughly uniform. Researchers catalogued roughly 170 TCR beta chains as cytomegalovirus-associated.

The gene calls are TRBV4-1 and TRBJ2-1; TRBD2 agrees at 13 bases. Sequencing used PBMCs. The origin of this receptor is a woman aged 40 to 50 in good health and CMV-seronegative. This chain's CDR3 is CASSPGTSGINVEQFF. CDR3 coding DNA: TGCGCCAGCAGCCCTGGGACTAGCGGGATAAACGTTGAGCAGTTCTTC.